This TCR beta chain came from a study of shared clonotypes between healthy human individuals. For the study at large: Serving as donors were two women and a few men, whose ages spanned 18 to 49. Study conclusions and caveats: Sequencing depth was predicted to influence how clonotypes are shared among donors. Sorted-subset samples were not fully sequenced, rarefaction indicated.

CDR1 and CDR2 from the germline V gene are SGHNT and YYREEE (reference sequence). V was shortened by 4 bases and J by 2 bases, with 14 bases between the two germline ends. The CDR3 sequence is 15 residues long. As defined, naive CD8 cells were CD45RO-negative and positively selected for CCR7, with terminally differentiated effector memory CD45RA+ cells excluded. Caucasian adults living in Nashville, Tennessee, provided all samples. The assay was immunoSEQ multiplex PCR, and TCRdb's table has in-frame clones only and misses some. Among millions of clones, approximately 94% were seen once, and the ten largest hold 0.9% to 1.4%. In the case of this clone: What it recognizes is unknown.

The V and J genes are TRBV5-4 and TRBJ2-3, with D possibly TRBD1 on 7 matching bases. This sequence originates from a man in his late teens or twenties in good health. The sample was naive CD8+ T cells sorted from blood. The CDR3 region is CASSHDREATDTQYF. DNA for the CDR3: TGTGCCAGCAGCCATGACAGGGAGGCCACAGATACGCAGTATTTT.